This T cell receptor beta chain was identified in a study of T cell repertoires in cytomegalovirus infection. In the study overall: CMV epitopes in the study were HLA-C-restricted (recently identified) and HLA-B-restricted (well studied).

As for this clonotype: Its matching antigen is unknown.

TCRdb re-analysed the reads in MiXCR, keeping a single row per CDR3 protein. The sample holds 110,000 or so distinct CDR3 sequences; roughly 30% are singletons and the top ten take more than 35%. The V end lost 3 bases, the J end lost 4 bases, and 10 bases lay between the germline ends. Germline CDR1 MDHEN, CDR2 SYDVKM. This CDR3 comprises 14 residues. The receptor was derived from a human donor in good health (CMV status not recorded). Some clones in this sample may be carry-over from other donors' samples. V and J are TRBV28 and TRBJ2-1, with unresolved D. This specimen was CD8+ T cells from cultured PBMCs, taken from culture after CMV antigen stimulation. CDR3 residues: CASSFLAPYNEQFF. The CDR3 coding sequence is TGTGCCAGCAGTTTCTTGGCCCCTTACAATGAGCAGTTCTTC.